A selection of T cell receptor beta chains follows, all from one sample in a study of blood T cell repertoires in COVID-19. This table comes from immunoSEQ multiplex PCR, and its TCRdb copy is limited to in-frame clones, with some not included. The sample yields a few hundred thousand clones, more than 75% seen once. Input material: peripheral blood. These receptors originate from a woman in her fifties or sixties who had recovered from COVID-19. CDR3s include the opening cysteine and the closing phenylalanine or tryptophan. A D gene is named only where the DNA matches it firmly. The listing skips clone size in some rows; elsewhere it reads once, few, many or a size class.

TRBJ2-2	NA	NA	TRBV5-4	CASSWGRLGTGELFF	TGTGCCAGCAGCTGGGGCAGATTGGGAACCGGGGAGCTGTTTTTT
TRBJ2-7	NA	NA	TRBV28	CASSATSWAAYEQYF	TGTGCCAGCAGTGCAACTTCGTGGGCCGCCTACGAGCAGTACTTC
TRBJ1-1	NA	NA	TRBV7-8	CASSLVGGAGEAFF	TGTGCCAGCAGCTTAGTGGGGGGGGCCGGAGAAGCTTTCTTT
TRBJ2-5	NA	NA	TRBV7-2	CASSPQSVETQYF	TGTGCCAGCAGCCCACAGTCCGTGGAGACCCAGTACTTC
TRBJ2-3	TRBD2	NA	TRBV4-2	CASSQRLAGGGQDTQYF	TGTGCCAGCAGCCAACGACTAGCGGGAGGGGGTCAGGATACGCAGTATTTT
TRBJ2-1	NA	NA	TRBV19	CASSTRLDEQFF	TGTGCCAGTAGTACCCGACTAGATGAGCAGTTCTTC
TRBJ2-5	TRBD2	NA	TRBV3-1/TRBV3-2	CASSWTSGSEETQYF	TGTGCCAGCAGCTGGACTAGCGGGAGTGAAGAGACCCAGTACTTC
TRBJ2-3	NA	NA	TRBV9	CASSRFPVSTDTQYF	TGTGCCAGCAGTCGGTTTCCGGTCAGCACAGATACGCAGTATTTT
TRBJ2-4	TRBD2	NA	TRBV27	CASSNQRGAGGLAKNIQYF	TGTGCCAGCAGTAACCAGCGGGGAGCGGGGGGACTAGCCAAAAACATTCAGTACTTC
TRBJ2-5	NA	NA	TRBV5-4	CANSRPATDLKETQYF	TGTGCCAACAGCCGACCCGCGACAGATCTTAAAGAGACCCAGTACTTC
TRBJ1-5	NA	NA	TRBV4-2	CASSQDWPGESQPQHF	TGTGCCAGCAGCCAAGATTGGCCAGGGGAATCTCAGCCCCAGCATTTT
TRBJ2-7	TRBD1	NA	TRBV3-1/TRBV3-2	CASSRPQGADEQYF	TGTGCCAGCAGCCGCCCTCAGGGGGCAGACGAGCAGTACTTC
TRBJ1-2	NA	NA	TRBV7-8	CASSPETDGYTF	TGTGCCAGCAGCCCGGAGACAGATGGCTACACCTTC
TRBJ1-5	NA	NA	TRBV6-5	CASSYPEDNQPQHF	TGTGCCAGCAGTTACCCAGAAGACAATCAGCCCCAGCATTTT
TRBJ2-5	TRBD2	once	TRBV11-2	CASSFRTSGLLVETQYF	TGTGCCAGCAGCTTCCGGACTAGTGGATTATTGGTAGAGACCCAGTACTTC
TRBJ2-7	TRBD2	NA	TRBV7-6	CASSLAGGEQYF	TGTGCCAGCAGCCTAGCGGGGGGCGAGCAGTACTTC
TRBJ2-1	TRBD2	NA	TRBV7-2	CASSLTSGGISYNEQFF	TGTGCCAGCAGCTTGACTAGCGGGGGGATATCCTACAATGAGCAGTTCTTC
TRBJ1-2	NA	few	TRBV7-2	CASSPIQRAHGYTF	TGTGCCAGCAGCCCGATTCAGAGAGCGCATGGCTACACCTTC
TRBJ2-1	TRBD2	many	TRBV19	CASRELAGENYEQFF	TGTGCCAGTAGGGAACTAGCGGGAGAAAATTATGAGCAGTTCTTC
TRBJ1-6	TRBD1	NA	TRBV19	CASGGTGGQSPLHF	TGTGCCAGTGGGGGGACAGGGGGTCAATCACCCCTCCACTTT
TRBJ1-2	TRBD1	NA	TRBV19	CASSGQGSEGDYGYTF	TGTGCCAGTAGCGGACAGGGGAGTGAAGGGGACTATGGCTACACCTTC
TRBJ1-3	NA	once	TRBV11-2	CASSLTLTWGETIYF	TGTGCCAGCAGCCTTACCTTGACCTGGGGGGAGACCATATATTTT
TRBJ2-1	TRBD1	NA	TRBV5-4	CASSPGQVPSYNEQFF	TGTGCCAGCAGCCCCGGACAGGTTCCCTCCTACAATGAGCAGTTCTTC
TRBJ2-2	TRBD2	NA	TRBV5-4	CASSLAGGVRAGELFF	TGTGCCAGCAGCCTCGCGGGAGGCGTGAGGGCCGGGGAGCTGTTTTTT
TRBJ2-5	TRBD1	NA	TRBV19	CASSRGQGDRVETQYF	TGTGCCAGTAGCCGGGGACAGGGAGACAGGGTGGAGACCCAGTACTTC
TRBJ2-1	NA	NA	TRBV12-3/TRBV12-4	CASSLQSYNEQFF	TGTGCCAGCAGTTTACAATCCTACAATGAGCAGTTCTTC
TRBJ2-3	TRBD2	NA	TRBV29-1	CSLGGGEGADTQYF	TGCAGCCTCGGGGGAGGGGAAGGAGCAGATACGCAGTATTTT
TRBJ2-2	NA	NA	TRBV29-1	CSVGWASDTGELFF	TGCAGCGTTGGCTGGGCTAGCGACACCGGGGAGCTGTTTTTT
TRBJ2-1	NA	NA	TRBV7-8	CASSFLGGYNEQFF	TGTGCCAGCAGCTTCCTGGGGGGTTACAATGAGCAGTTCTTC